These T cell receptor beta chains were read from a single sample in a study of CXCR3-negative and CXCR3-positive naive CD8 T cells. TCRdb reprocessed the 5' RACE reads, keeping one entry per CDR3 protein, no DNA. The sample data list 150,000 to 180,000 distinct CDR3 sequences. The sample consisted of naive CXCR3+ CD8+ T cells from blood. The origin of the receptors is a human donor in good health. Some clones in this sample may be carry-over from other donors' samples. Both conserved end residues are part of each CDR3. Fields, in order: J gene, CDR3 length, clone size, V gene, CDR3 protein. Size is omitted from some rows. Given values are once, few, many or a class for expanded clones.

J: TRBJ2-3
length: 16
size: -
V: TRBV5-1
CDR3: CASSLGGAPRTDTQYF

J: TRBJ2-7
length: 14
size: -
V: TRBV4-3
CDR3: CASSPAASGGEQYF

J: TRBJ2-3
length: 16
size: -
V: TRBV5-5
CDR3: CASSFGQGASTDTQYF

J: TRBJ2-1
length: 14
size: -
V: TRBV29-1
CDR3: CSVEEAGAYNEQFF

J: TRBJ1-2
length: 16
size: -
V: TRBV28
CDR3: CASSSLGATLNYGYTF

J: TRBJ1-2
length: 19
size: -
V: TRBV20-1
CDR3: CSADVFSPQTPPANYGYTF

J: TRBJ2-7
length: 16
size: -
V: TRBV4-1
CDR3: CASSQERQGAAYEQYF

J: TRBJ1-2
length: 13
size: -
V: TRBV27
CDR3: CASSPRTGAGYTF

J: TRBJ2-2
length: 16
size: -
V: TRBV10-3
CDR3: CAISVIRPPNTGELFF

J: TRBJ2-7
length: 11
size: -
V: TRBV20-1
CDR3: CSARQGHEQYF

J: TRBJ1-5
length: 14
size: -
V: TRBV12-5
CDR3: CASSLAGLNQPQHF

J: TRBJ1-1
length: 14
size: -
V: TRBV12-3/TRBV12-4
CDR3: CASTQTGGNTEAFF

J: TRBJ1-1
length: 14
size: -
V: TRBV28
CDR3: CASSLGDRGLEAFF

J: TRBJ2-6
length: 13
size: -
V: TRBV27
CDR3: CASSASGANVLTF

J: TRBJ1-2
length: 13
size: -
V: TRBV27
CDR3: CASRLTGEYGYTF

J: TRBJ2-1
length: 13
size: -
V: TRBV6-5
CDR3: CASSPFSGLEQFF

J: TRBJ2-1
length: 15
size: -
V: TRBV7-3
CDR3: CASSLRYSHYNEQFF

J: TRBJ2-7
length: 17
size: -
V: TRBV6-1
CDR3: CASSERTPGTSVYEQYF

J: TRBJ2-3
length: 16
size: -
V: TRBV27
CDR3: CASSPLGAGGGDTQYF

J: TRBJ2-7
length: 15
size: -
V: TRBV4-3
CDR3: CASSQEDSRLYEQYF

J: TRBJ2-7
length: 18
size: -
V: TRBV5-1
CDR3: CASSLGGSTSIASYEQYF

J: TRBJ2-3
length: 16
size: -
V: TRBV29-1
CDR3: CSVEDLFGSPIYTQYF

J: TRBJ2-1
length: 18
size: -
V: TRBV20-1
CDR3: CSARYLAGDPLTYNEQFF

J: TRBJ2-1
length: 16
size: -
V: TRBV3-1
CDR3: CASRDSRDRTYNEQFF

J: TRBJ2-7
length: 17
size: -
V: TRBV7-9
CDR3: CASSGQSGTSSSYEQYF

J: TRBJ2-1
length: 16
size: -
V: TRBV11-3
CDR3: CASSLPGILGYNEQFF

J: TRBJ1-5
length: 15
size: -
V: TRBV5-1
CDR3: CASSPGGFGNQPQHF

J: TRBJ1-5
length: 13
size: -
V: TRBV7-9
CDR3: CASSLASNQPQHF

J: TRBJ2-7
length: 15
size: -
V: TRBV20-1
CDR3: CSARATGGLRNEQYF

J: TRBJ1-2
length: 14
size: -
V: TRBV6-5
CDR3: CASSYSGPYYGYTF

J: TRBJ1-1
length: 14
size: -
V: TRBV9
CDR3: CASSVGGVGTEAFF

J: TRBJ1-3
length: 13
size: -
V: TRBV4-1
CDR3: CASSQDGGNTIYF

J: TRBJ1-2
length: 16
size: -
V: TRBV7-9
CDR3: CASSFARTGANYGYTF

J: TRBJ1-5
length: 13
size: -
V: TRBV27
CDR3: CASSGQGNQPQHF

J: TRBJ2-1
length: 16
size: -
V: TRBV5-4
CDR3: CASSLEGAGGFDEQFF

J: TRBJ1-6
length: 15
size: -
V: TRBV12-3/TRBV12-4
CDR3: CASSLGPTYNSPLHF

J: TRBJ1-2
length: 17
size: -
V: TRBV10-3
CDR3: CAISESPGTVHEYGYTF

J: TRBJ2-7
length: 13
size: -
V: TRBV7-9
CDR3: CASSPGDFTAQYF

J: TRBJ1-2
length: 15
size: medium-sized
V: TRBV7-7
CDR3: CASSVPGQGDYGYTF

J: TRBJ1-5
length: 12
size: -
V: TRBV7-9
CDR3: CGSSLGGQPQHF

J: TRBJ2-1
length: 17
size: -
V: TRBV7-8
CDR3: CASSRLAGLSSYNEQFF

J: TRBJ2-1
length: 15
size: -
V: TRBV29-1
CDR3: CSVERLGSSYNEQFF

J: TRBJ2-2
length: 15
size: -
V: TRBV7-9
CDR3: CASSLAIRRTGELFF

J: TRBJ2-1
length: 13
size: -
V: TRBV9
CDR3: CASSLPGLAEQFF

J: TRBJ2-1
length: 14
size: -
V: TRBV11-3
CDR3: CASSLVAGHDEQFF

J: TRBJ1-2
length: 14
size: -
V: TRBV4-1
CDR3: CASSQGTGDYGYTF

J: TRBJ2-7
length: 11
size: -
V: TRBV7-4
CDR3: CASSYGQEQYF

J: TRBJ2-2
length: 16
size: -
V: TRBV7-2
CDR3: CASSFLGPPPDGGLFF

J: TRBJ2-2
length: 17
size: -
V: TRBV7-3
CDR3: CASSSSLGGTPTGELFF

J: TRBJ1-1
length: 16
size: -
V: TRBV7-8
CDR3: CASTFGAEMKNTEAFF

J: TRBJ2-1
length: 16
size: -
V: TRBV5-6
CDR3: CASSLSVRPSYNEQFF

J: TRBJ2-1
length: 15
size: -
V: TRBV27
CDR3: CASSLWGDGYNEQFF